This T cell receptor (beta chain) is drawn from a study of radiotherapy plus CTLA-4 blockade in lung cancer. Sequenced by immunoSEQ multiplex PCR; TCRdb stores in-frame clones only, minus some. The data contain around 45,000 clones, roughly 67% of them singletons. Here the sequenced sample was peripheral blood, taken from a patient treated with radiotherapy plus ipilimumab. This TCR was recovered from a human donor with non-small cell lung cancer who had a partial response to radiotherapy plus ipilimumab.

The CDR3 region is CASSPDRSSYEQYF. As DNA, the CDR3 is TGTGCCAGCAGCCCGGACAGGAGCTCCTACGAGCAGTACTTC. J is TRBJ2-7 and V is TRBV7-2, with 7 bases lining up with TRBD1. J gave up 0 bases and V 5 bases, and 4 bases lay outside the gene matches. The germline gives CDR1 SGHTA, CDR2 FQGNSA. The CDR3 is 14 residues long.